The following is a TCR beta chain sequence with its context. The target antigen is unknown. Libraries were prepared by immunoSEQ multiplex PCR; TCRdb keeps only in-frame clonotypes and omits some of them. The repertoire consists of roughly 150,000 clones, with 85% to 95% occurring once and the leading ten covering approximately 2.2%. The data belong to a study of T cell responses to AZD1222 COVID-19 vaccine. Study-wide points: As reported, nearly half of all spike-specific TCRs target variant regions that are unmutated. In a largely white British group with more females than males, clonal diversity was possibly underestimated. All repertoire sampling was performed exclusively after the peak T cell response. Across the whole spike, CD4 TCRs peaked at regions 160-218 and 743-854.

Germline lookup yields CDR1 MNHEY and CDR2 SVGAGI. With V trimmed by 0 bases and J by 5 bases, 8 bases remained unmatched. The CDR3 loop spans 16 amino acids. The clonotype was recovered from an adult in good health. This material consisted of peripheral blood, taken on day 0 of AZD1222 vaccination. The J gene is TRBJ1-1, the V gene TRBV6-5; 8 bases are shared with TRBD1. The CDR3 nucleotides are TGTGCCAGCAGTTACTCGACGACAGGGGCGGTAACTGAAGCTTTCTTT. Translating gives CASSYSTTGAVTEAFF.